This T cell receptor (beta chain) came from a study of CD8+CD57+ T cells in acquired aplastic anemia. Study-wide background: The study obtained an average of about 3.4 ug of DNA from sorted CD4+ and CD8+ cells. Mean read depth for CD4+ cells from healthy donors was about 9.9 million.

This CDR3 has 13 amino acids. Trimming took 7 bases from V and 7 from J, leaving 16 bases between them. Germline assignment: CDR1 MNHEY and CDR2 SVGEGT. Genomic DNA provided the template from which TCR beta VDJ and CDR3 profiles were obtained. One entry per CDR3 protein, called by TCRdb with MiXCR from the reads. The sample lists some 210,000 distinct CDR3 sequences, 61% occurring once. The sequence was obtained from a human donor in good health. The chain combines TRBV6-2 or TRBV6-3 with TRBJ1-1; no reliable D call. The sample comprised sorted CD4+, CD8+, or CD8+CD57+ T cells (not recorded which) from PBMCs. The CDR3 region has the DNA TGTGCCAGCACCTCCGTATTAGCCGATGAAGCTTTCTTT. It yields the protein CASTSVLADEAFF.